This paragraph reports one T cell receptor beta chain. No antigen is known for it. Sequencing used immunoSEQ multiplex PCR; TCRdb keeps in-frame clones, though not all of them. This sample has 13,000 or so clones; about 80% occur once, and the top ten carry roughly a quarter. The data belong to a study of PD-1 blockade in classical Hodgkin lymphoma. Findings and limits, study-wide: In CD4+ cells, TCR diversity went up significantly by C4D1, but in CD8+ cells it did not.

All the patients suffered relapse after autologous stem cell transplantation, and brentuximab vedotin exposure differed. This CDR3 has 15 amino acids. Per the germline V gene, CDR1 is SGHNT and CDR2 is YYREEE (reference sequence). The V segment lost 4 bases and the J segment 4 bases; nucleotides outside the gene matches: 5. The TCR originated in a human donor with classical Hodgkin lymphoma. The V and J genes are TRBV5-4 and TRBJ2-2; 9 bases map to TRBD1. The sequencing used peripheral blood mononuclear cells (PBMCs), collected at baseline. CDR3 sequence: CASSPWTGATGELFF. CDR3 sequence (DNA): TGTGCCAGCAGCCCGTGGACAGGGGCCACCGGGGAGCTGTTTTTT.